A selection of T cell receptor beta chains follows, all from one sample in a study of T cells in Graves' hyperthyroidism and ophthalmopathy. TCRdb reprocessed the multiplex PCR reads via MiXCR and lists one record per CDR3 protein. Among about 130,000 distinct CDR3 sequences listed, around 20% were seen once. Input material: blood. The receptors originated from a woman aged 45-59 years with Graves' hyperthyroidism that later progressed to Graves' ophthalmopathy. Both conserved end residues are part of each CDR3. D genes are given only for firm matches. Size values are once, few and many counts, or a class for expanded clones, and some rows have none.

TRBD2 TRBJ2-3 few TRBV9 CASSAGTRRTTDTQYF TGTGCCAGCAGCGCAGGGACTAGACGTACCACAGATACGCAGTATTTT
TRBD2 TRBJ2-7 many TRBV3-1 CASSQGGSLYEQYF TGTGCCAGCAGCCAAGGCGGGAGCCTCTACGAGCAGTACTTC
NA TRBJ1-4 few TRBV9 CASSPRDASNEKLFF TGTGCCAGCAGCCCCAGGGATGCCAGTAATGAAAAACTGTTTTTT
TRBD1 TRBJ2-1 NA TRBV5-6 CASSRILTGVAHTSYNEQFF TGTGCCAGCAGCCGGATCCTGACAGGGGTAGCACATACCTCCTACAATGAGCAGTTCTTC
TRBD2 TRBJ2-1 many TRBV20-1 CSAETSGSLTHEQFF TGCAGTGCAGAGACTAGCGGGAGTCTAACTCATGAGCAGTTCTTC
TRBD1 TRBJ1-5 NA TRBV3-1 CASSASGTGRGQPQHF TGTGCCAGCAGCGCTTCCGGGACAGGCAGAGGGCAGCCCCAGCATTTT
NA TRBJ2-7 many TRBV11-2 CASSFGVGDYEQYF TGTGCCAGCAGCTTTGGGGTGGGGGACTACGAGCAGTACTTC
NA TRBJ1-1 NA TRBV3-1 CASPLGRRGTEAFF TGTGCCAGCCCCCTCGGGAGGAGGGGCACTGAAGCTTTCTTT
NA TRBJ1-3 NA TRBV4-1 CASSQDWSGSGNTIYF TGCGCCAGCAGCCAAGATTGGTCAGGCTCTGGAAACACCATATATTTT
NA TRBJ2-1 NA TRBV12-3/TRBV12-4 CASTLRWGFEQFF TGTGCCAGCACTCTCCGGTGGGGCTTCGAGCAGTTCTTC
NA TRBJ2-5 few TRBV7-9 CASSLASPTGSQETQYF TGTGCCAGCAGCTTAGCCTCTCCGACAGGCTCCCAAGAGACCCAGTACTTC
TRBD1 TRBJ1-1 many TRBV27 CASSRSRDRGTEAFF TGTGCCAGCAGTAGATCCCGGGACAGGGGAACTGAAGCTTTCTTT
TRBD1 TRBJ1-1 many TRBV18 CASSLYPDRDTEAFF TGTGCCAGCTCACTCTATCCAGACAGGGACACTGAAGCTTTCTTT
NA TRBJ1-2 many TRBV5-1 CASSSDGFNYGYTF TGCGCCAGCAGCTCGGACGGCTTCAACTATGGCTACACCTTC
NA TRBJ1-5 NA TRBV15 CATSRDGNSNQPQHF TGTGCCACCAGCAGAGATGGAAACAGCAATCAGCCCCAGCATTTT
TRBD1 TRBJ1-1 many TRBV12-3/TRBV12-4 CASSLGDRGSEAFF TGTGCCAGCAGTTTGGGGGACAGGGGCTCTGAAGCTTTCTTT
NA TRBJ2-7 NA TRBV7-9 CASSPGDGGAGSYEQYF TGTGCCAGCAGCCCTGGCGATGGAGGGGCGGGAAGCTACGAGCAGTACTTC
NA TRBJ2-7 many TRBV24-1 CATSEGAASHSYEQYF TGTGCCACCAGTGAGGGGGCGGCTAGTCACTCCTACGAGCAGTACTTC
NA TRBJ1-1 NA TRBV20-1 CSARGLMNTEAFF TGCAGTGCTAGAGGTTTAATGAACACTGAAGCTTTCTTT
NA TRBJ2-5 few TRBV2 CASSPKGLQTQYF TGTGCCAGCAGTCCAAAGGGGTTACAGACCCAGTACTTC
NA TRBJ2-5 NA TRBV5-1 CASSFEQTQETQYF TGCGCCAGCAGCTTCGAACAGACACAAGAGACCCAGTACTTC
NA TRBJ1-1 few TRBV5-1 CASSLVPDTEAFF TGCGCCAGCAGCTTGGTCCCAGACACTGAAGCTTTCTTT
TRBD2 TRBJ2-2 many TRBV20-1 CSATSGRATGELFF TGCAGTGCTACTAGCGGGAGGGCCACCGGGGAGCTGTTTTTT
NA TRBJ2-5 many TRBV5-5 CASSSGYQETQYF TGTGCCAGCAGCTCGGGGTACCAAGAGACCCAGTACTTC
NA TRBJ1-1 NA TRBV30 CAWSDWAQNTEAFF TGTGCCTGGAGTGATTGGGCACAGAACACTGAAGCTTTCTTT
TRBD2 TRBJ2-4 NA TRBV12-3/TRBV12-4 CASRGGGAYKNIQYF TGTGCCAGCAGAGGCGGGGGGGCATACAAAAACATTCAGTACTTC
NA TRBJ2-2 many TRBV7-3 CASSLTLRGRGTGELFF TGTGCCAGCAGCTTAACGTTAAGGGGCCGGGGCACCGGGGAGCTGTTTTTT
TRBD2 TRBJ2-5 many TRBV7-2 CASSSRAGALETQYF TGTGCCAGCAGCTCTCGAGCGGGAGCCCTAGAGACCCAGTACTTC
TRBD2 TRBJ2-5 NA TRBV28 CASSHGLAGKETQYF TGTGCCAGCAGTCACGGACTAGCGGGAAAAGAGACCCAGTACTTC
TRBD1 TRBJ1-3 NA TRBV20-1 CSASDRESTIYF TGCAGTGCTTCTGACAGGGAAAGCACCATATATTTT
NA TRBJ1-2 many TRBV15 CATSRAAFQEGYTF TGTGCCACCAGCAGAGCGGCTTTTCAGGAGGGCTACACCTTC
NA TRBJ2-5 many TRBV20-1 CSGRPGETQYF TGCAGTGGCCGTCCGGGGGAGACCCAGTACTTC
TRBD1 TRBJ2-5 many TRBV30 CAWSGDRRRQETQYF TGTGCCTGGAGTGGGGACAGACGGAGGCAAGAGACCCAGTACTTC
NA TRBJ1-2 NA TRBV6-2/TRBV6-3 CASSYGEVYGYTF TGTGCCAGCAGTTACGGAGAGGTCTATGGCTACACCTTC
TRBD2 TRBJ2-7 NA TRBV10-3 CAISEYETSGSVYEQYF TGTGCCATCAGTGAGTATGAGACTAGCGGGAGTGTCTACGAGCAGTACTTC
NA TRBJ2-7 many TRBV20-1 CSASGMRRPLSYEQYF TGCAGTGCTAGCGGGATGAGAAGACCCCTCTCCTACGAGCAGTACTTC
TRBD1 TRBJ1-1 many TRBV6-1 CASSWGQAINTEAFF TGTGCCAGCAGTTGGGGACAGGCGATAAACACTGAAGCTTTCTTT
NA TRBJ1-2 NA TRBV20-1 CSASRTPLGYGYTF TGCAGTGCTAGTCGGACACCCTTGGGCTATGGCTACACCTTC
TRBD1 TRBJ1-4 many TRBV20-1 CSANTGGGNEKLFF TGCAGTGCCAACACAGGGGGTGGCAATGAAAAACTGTTTTTT
NA TRBJ2-5 many TRBV6-2/TRBV6-3 CASRTGLETQYF TGTGCCAGCAGAACAGGGTTGGAGACCCAGTACTTC
NA TRBJ2-3 many TRBV29-1 CSVELLSAGTDTQYF TGCAGCGTTGAACTTCTGAGCGCCGGGACAGATACGCAGTATTTT